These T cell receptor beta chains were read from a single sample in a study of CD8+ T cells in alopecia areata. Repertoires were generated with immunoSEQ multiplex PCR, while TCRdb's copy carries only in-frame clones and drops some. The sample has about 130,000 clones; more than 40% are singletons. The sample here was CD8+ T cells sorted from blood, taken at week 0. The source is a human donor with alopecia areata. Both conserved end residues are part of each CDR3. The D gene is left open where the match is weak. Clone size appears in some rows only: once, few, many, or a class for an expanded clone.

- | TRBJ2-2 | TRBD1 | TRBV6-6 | CASSTGQANTGELFF | TGTGCCAGCAGTACGGGACAGGCGAACACCGGGGAGCTGTTTTTT
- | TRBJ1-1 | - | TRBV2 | CASSDWRAGHTEAFF | TGTGCCAGCAGTGATTGGAGAGCAGGGCATACTGAAGCTTTCTTT
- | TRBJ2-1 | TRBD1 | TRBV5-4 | CASSPRQGNEQFF | TGTGCCAGCAGCCCGAGACAGGGCAATGAGCAGTTCTTC
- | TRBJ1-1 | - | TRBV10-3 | CAISEGGANTEAFF | TGTGCCATCAGTGAGGGGGGAGCGAACACTGAAGCTTTCTTT
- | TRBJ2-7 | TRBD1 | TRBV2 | CASSAGDRVDEQYF | TGTGCCAGCAGTGCTGGGGACAGGGTCGACGAGCAGTACTTC
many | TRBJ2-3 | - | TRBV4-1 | CASSQERTDTDTQYF | TGCGCCAGCAGCCAAGAGAGGACAGACACAGATACGCAGTATTTT
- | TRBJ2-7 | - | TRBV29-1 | CSVVLDSYEQYF | TGCAGCGTTGTCCTGGACTCCTACGAGCAGTACTTC
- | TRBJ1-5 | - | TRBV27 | CASSLRGPNQPQHF | TGTGCCAGCAGTTTACGGGGCCCCAATCAGCCCCAGCATTTT
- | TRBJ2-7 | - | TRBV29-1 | CSVVPASSYEQYF | TGCAGCGTTGTACCGGCTAGCTCCTACGAGCAGTACTTC
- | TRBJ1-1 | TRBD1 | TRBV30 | CALGTGTNTEAFF | TGTGCCCTAGGGACAGGGACGAACACTGAAGCTTTCTTT